Listed below are T cell receptor beta chains from one sample, sequenced in a study of glioma-infiltrating T cells after dendritic cell vaccination. Clones were sequenced by immunoSEQ multiplex PCR, and TCRdb holds only the in-frame ones, with some missing. Of over 55,000 clones in the sample, 81% were seen once. The sample was blood, taken before dendritic cell vaccination. All receptors derive from a human donor with glioblastoma. Each CDR3 is given with its conserved first and last residue. The order of the fields is CDR3 length, clone size, J gene, D gene, V gene, CDR3 protein, CDR3 DNA. D genes are given only for firm matches. The listing skips clone size in some rows; elsewhere it reads once, few, many or a size class.

16	NA	TRBJ1-2	TRBD1	TRBV9	CASSVAIGTGTYGYTF	TGTGCCAGCAGCGTAGCTATCGGGACAGGGACTTATGGCTACACCTTC
14	NA	TRBJ1-4	NA	TRBV4-2	CASSQGRTDEKLFF	TGTGCCAGCAGCCAAGGGAGGACGGATGAAAAACTGTTTTTT
15	NA	TRBJ2-5	TRBD2	TRBV4-1	CASSRPGTSPETQYF	TGCGCCAGCAGCCGTCCCGGGACTAGCCCCGAGACCCAGTACTTC
13	NA	TRBJ1-1	NA	TRBV19	CASSNTGSTEAFF	TGTGCCAGTAGTAATACAGGGAGCACTGAAGCTTTCTTT
13	once	TRBJ2-7	TRBD2	TRBV27	CASSSSGVDEQYF	TGTGCCAGCAGTTCTAGCGGGGTGGACGAGCAGTACTTC
14	NA	TRBJ2-2	NA	TRBV6-1	CASSLTPNTGELFF	TGTGCCAGCAGCCTTACACCGAACACCGGGGAGCTGTTTTTT
16	NA	TRBJ1-5	NA	TRBV7-6	CASSLAGGWGNQPQHF	TGTGCCAGCAGCTTAGCTGGAGGGTGGGGAAATCAGCCCCAGCATTTT
15	NA	TRBJ2-3	NA	TRBV4-2	CASSQGGASPDTQYF	TGTGCCAGCAGCCAAGGGGGAGCCTCCCCCGATACGCAGTATTTT
15	NA	TRBJ2-1	TRBD2	TRBV6-5	CASSYLAGGDGEQFF	TGTGCCAGCAGTTACCTAGCGGGGGGGGATGGTGAGCAGTTCTTC
15	NA	TRBJ2-3	NA	TRBV5-1	CASSLSQVTTDTQYF	TGCGCCAGCAGCTTGTCACAGGTGACCACAGATACGCAGTATTTT
14	NA	TRBJ1-1	TRBD1	TRBV6-5	CASRLGQGNTEAFF	TGTGCCAGCAGATTGGGACAGGGGAACACTGAAGCTTTCTTT
15	once	TRBJ1-5	NA	TRBV7-9	CASSPKEGIDQPQHF	TGTGCCAGCAGCCCGAAAGAGGGAATTGATCAGCCCCAGCATTTT
15	NA	TRBJ1-1	NA	TRBV11-2	CASSLNGQMNTEAFF	TGTGCCAGCAGCTTAAACGGACAAATGAACACTGAAGCTTTCTTT
14	NA	TRBJ1-2	NA	TRBV6-1	CASSDVGGRSGYTF	TGTGCCAGCAGTGATGTCGGGGGGAGATCTGGCTACACCTTC
14	NA	TRBJ1-5	NA	TRBV19	CASSIDISNQPQHF	TGTGCCAGTAGTATAGATATTAGCAATCAGCCCCAGCATTTT
17	NA	TRBJ1-6	TRBD1	TRBV4-2	CASSQDLGTVYNSPLHF	TGTGCCAGCAGCCAAGATCTGGGGACAGTCTATAATTCACCCCTCCACTTT
14	NA	TRBJ1-1	NA	TRBV7-2	CASTRRRGVTEAFF	TGTGCCAGCACCAGACGAAGGGGTGTCACTGAAGCTTTCTTT
15	NA	TRBJ2-5	TRBD2	TRBV6-1	CASSTLAGGQETQYF	TGTGCCAGCAGCACTCTAGCGGGGGGCCAAGAGACCCAGTACTTC
17	NA	TRBJ2-3	TRBD2	TRBV5-1	CASSRASGGATKDTQYF	TGCGCCAGCAGCCGGGCTAGCGGGGGGGCCACGAAAGATACGCAGTATTTT
14	NA	TRBJ1-6	TRBD1	TRBV5-1	CASSTGQGGSPLHF	TGCGCCAGCAGCACCGGACAGGGAGGTTCACCCCTCCACTTT
16	NA	TRBJ1-3	NA	TRBV13	CASSFLDSLTGNTIYF	TGTGCCAGCAGCTTTCTGGACAGTTTAACTGGAAACACCATATATTTT
17	once	TRBJ2-7	NA	TRBV7-2	CASSSSLRGGGSYEQYF	TGTGCCAGCAGCTCCTCCCTGCGGGGAGGGGGGTCCTACGAGCAGTACTTC
15	NA	TRBJ2-7	NA	TRBV7-6	CASSSGFGTTYEQYF	TGTGCCAGCAGTTCGGGGTTCGGTACAACCTACGAGCAGTACTTC
15	medium-sized	TRBJ1-1	NA	TRBV6-6	CASNLRPAAEAKAFF	TGTGCCAGCAACCTGCGGCCGGCCGCCGAGGCTAAAGCTTTCTTT
19	NA	TRBJ1-3	NA	TRBV5-8	CASSFWTVLPQISGNTIYF	TGTGCCAGCAGCTTTTGGACTGTATTGCCCCAGATATCTGGAAACACCATATATTTT
14	once	TRBJ2-1	TRBD2	TRBV6-5	CASSRLAGHNEQFF	TGTGCCAGCAGCAGACTAGCGGGGCACAATGAGCAGTTCTTC
13	NA	TRBJ1-2	NA	TRBV5-6	CASSLRGNYGYTF	TGTGCCAGCAGCTTACGGGGGAACTATGGCTACACCTTC
15	NA	TRBJ2-3	TRBD2	TRBV4-2	CASSQGLAGADTQYF	TGTGCCAGCAGCCAAGGACTAGCGGGGGCAGATACGCAGTATTTT
15	NA	TRBJ2-2	TRBD1	TRBV2	CASSRTGNYPGELFF	TGTGCCAGCAGTCGGACAGGGAACTACCCCGGGGAGCTGTTTTTT
17	NA	TRBJ2-1	NA	TRBV5-6	CASSLADLKSSYNEQFF	TGTGCCAGCAGCTTAGCGGACCTTAAGAGCTCCTACAATGAGCAGTTCTTC
16	NA	TRBJ1-6	NA	TRBV5-1	CASSFFPGGENSPLHF	TGCGCCAGCAGCTTCTTCCCCGGAGGAGAGAATTCACCCCTCCACTTT
15	NA	TRBJ1-5	TRBD1	TRBV19	CASSMGGTGVAPQHF	TGTGCCAGTAGTATGGGCGGGACAGGGGTCGCGCCCCAGCATTTT
12	NA	TRBJ1-1	NA	TRBV19	CASSRGGTEAFF	TGTGCCAGTAGTAGAGGGGGAACTGAAGCTTTCTTT
14	NA	TRBJ2-5	TRBD1	TRBV27	CASSLSNRGETQYF	TGTGCCAGCAGTTTATCGAACAGGGGTGAGACCCAGTACTTC
15	NA	TRBJ1-6	TRBD1	TRBV27	CASSLLGQDNSPLHF	TGTGCCAGCAGTTTATTGGGACAGGATAATTCACCCCTCCACTTT
14	NA	TRBJ2-5	TRBD2	TRBV7-9	CASSLGGLQETQYF	TGTGCCAGCAGCTTAGGGGGACTACAAGAGACCCAGTACTTC
15	NA	TRBJ2-3	TRBD2	TRBV4-3	CASSQTSQRGDTQYF	TGCGCCAGCAGCCAAACTAGTCAGCGGGGAGATACGCAGTATTTT
14	NA	TRBJ2-3	NA	TRBV7-2	CASSFNYAGDTQYF	TGTGCCAGCAGCTTTAATTATGCGGGCGATACGCAGTATTTT
14	NA	TRBJ1-6	TRBD1	TRBV6-4	CASSTGQGNSPLHF	TGTGCCAGCAGTACCGGACAGGGGAATTCACCCCTCCACTTT
14	NA	TRBJ1-3	NA	TRBV29-1	CSVGGADSGNTIYF	TGCAGCGTTGGTGGGGCAGACTCTGGAAACACCATATATTTT
20	once	TRBJ1-6	NA	TRBV23-1	CASSQDAAGARIRYNSPLHF	TGCGCCAGCAGTCAGGACGCCGCAGGGGCCAGGATTAGGTATAATTCACCCCTCCACTTT
15	NA	TRBJ2-5	NA	TRBV7-3	CASSSPMRGRETQYF	TGTGCCAGCAGCTCCCCCATGCGGGGCCGAGAGACCCAGTACTTC
14	NA	TRBJ1-1	NA	TRBV25-1	CASLGPPHNTEAFF	TGTGCCAGCCTAGGCCCCCCGCACAACACTGAAGCTTTCTTT
15	NA	TRBJ2-1	TRBD2	TRBV7-9	CASSFDGGSYNEQFF	TGTGCCAGCAGCTTTGACGGGGGGTCCTACAATGAGCAGTTCTTC
15	NA	TRBJ1-5	NA	TRBV5-5	CASSPVAGSGQPQHF	TGTGCCAGCAGCCCGGTCGCGGGATCGGGGCAGCCCCAGCATTTT
14	NA	TRBJ1-1	NA	TRBV29-1	CSVEDLGQGTAAFF	TGCAGCGTTGAAGATCTCGGGCAGGGGACGGCAGCTTTCTTT
13	NA	TRBJ1-2	TRBD1	TRBV7-6	CASSAQGGGGYTF	TGTGCCAGCAGCGCACAGGGGGGGGGTGGCTACACCTTC
14	NA	TRBJ1-2	TRBD1	TRBV25-1	CASRDQGALYGYTF	TGTGCCAGCAGAGATCAGGGGGCACTCTATGGCTACACCTTC
10	NA	TRBJ1-2	NA	TRBV25-1	CATEAGGYTF	TGTGCCACCGAGGCCGGCGGCTACACCTTC
13	NA	TRBJ2-2	NA	TRBV12-5	CASGLEQAGELFF	TGTGCTAGTGGTTTAGAACAGGCCGGGGAGCTGTTTTTT
15	NA	TRBJ2-1	TRBD1	TRBV28	CASSSGTGEDNEQFF	TGTGCCAGCAGTTCCGGGACAGGGGAAGACAATGAGCAGTTCTTC
15	NA	TRBJ2-1	NA	TRBV9	CASNEQGLIYAEQFF	TGTGCCAGCAATGAACAGGGCCTAATTTACGCGGAGCAGTTCTTC
13	NA	TRBJ2-7	NA	TRBV2	CASRNGGSYEQYF	TGTGCCAGCAGAAACGGAGGATCTTACGAGCAGTACTTC
12	NA	TRBJ2-7	NA	TRBV6-1	CASKVGGNEQYF	TGTGCCAGCAAGGTAGGGGGAAACGAGCAGTACTTC
16	few	TRBJ2-1	NA	TRBV19	CASRSLLGSSYNEQFF	TGTGCCAGTAGATCCCTCCTAGGGAGCTCCTACAATGAGCAGTTCTTC
19	NA	TRBJ2-4	NA	TRBV4-1	CASSQEGKQGGLAKNIQYF	TGCGCCAGCAGCCAGGAGGGGAAGCAGGGAGGCTTAGCCAAAAACATTCAGTACTTC
15	NA	TRBJ1-1	TRBD1	TRBV2	CASSDEGGERTEAFF	TGTGCCAGCAGTGACGAAGGGGGCGAAAGGACTGAAGCTTTCTTT
14	NA	TRBJ1-6	TRBD1	TRBV7-2	CASNAGTGVSPLHF	TGTGCCAGCAACGCCGGGACAGGGGTATCACCCCTCCACTTT
15	NA	TRBJ2-3	TRBD1	TRBV2	CASSADRVNTDTQYF	TGTGCCAGCAGTGCGGACAGGGTGAACACAGATACGCAGTATTTT